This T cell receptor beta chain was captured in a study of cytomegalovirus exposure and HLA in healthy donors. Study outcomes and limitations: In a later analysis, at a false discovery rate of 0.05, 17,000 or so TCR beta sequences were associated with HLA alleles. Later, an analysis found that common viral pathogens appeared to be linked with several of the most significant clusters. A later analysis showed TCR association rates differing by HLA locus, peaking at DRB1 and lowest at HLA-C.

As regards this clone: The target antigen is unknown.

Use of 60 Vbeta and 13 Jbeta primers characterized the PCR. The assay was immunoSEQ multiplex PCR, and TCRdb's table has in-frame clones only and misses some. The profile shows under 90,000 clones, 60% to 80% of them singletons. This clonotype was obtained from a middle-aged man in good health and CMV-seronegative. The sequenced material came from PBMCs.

CDR3 amino acids: CAWSVAGPSGNTIYF. For the CDR3, the DNA is TGTGCCTGGAGTGTAGCAGGCCCGTCTGGAAACACCATATATTTT. The rearrangement uses TRBV30 and TRBJ1-3; D unresolved. This CDR3 comprises 15 residues. Germline-derived CDR1 and CDR2 are GTSNPN and SVGIG (reference sequence). V lost 0 bases and J 1 base, leaving 10 bases between the germline ends. The full variable domain, in which reference TRBV30 and TRBJ1-3 provide the parts outside the CDR3, is SQTIHQWPATLVQPVGSPLSLECTVEGTSNPNLYWYRQAAGRGLQLLFYSVGIGQISSEVPQNLSASRPQDRQFILSSKKLLLSDSGFYLCAWSVAGPSGNTIYFGEGSWLTVV.